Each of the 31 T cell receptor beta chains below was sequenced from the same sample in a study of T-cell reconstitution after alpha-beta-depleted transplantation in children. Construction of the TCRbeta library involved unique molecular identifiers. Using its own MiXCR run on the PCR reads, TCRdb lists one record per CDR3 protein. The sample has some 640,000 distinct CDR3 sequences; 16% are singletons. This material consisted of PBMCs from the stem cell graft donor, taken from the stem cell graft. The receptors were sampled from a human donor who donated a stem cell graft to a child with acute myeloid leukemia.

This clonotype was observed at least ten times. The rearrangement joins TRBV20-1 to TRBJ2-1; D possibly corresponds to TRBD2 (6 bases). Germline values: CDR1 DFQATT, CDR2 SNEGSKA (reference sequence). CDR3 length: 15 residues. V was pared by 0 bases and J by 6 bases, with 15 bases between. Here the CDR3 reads CSARERGGEANEQFF. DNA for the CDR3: TGCAGTGCTAGAGAGAGGGGCGGGGAAGCCAATGAGCAGTTCTTC.

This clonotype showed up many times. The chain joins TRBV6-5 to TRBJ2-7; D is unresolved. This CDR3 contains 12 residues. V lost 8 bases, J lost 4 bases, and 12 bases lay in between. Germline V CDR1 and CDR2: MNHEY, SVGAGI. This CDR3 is CASGPSGYEQYV. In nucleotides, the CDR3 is TGTGCCAGCGGCCCCTCAGGTTACGAGCAGTACGTC.

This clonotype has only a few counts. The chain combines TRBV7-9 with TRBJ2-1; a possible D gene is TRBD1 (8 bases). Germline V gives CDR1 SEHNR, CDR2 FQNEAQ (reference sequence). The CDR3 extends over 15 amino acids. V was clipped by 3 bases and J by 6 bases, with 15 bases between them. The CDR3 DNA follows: TGTGCCAGCAGCTTCGGACAGGGAGGGAGCAATGAGCAGTTCTTC. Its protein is CASSFGQGGSNEQFF. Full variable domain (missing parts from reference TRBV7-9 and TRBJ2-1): DTGVSQNPRHKITKRGQNVTFRCDPISEHNRLYWYRQTLGQGPEFLTYFQNEAQLEKSRLLSDRFSAERPKGSFSTLEIQRTEQGDSAMYLCASSFGQGGSNEQFFGPGTRLTVL.

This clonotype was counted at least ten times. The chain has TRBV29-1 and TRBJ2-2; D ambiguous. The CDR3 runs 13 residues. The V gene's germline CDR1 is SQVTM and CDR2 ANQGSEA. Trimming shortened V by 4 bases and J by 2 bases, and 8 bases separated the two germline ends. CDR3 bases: TGCAGCGTTGGGGCAGGCAACACCGGGGAGCTGTTTTTT. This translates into CSVGAGNTGELFF.

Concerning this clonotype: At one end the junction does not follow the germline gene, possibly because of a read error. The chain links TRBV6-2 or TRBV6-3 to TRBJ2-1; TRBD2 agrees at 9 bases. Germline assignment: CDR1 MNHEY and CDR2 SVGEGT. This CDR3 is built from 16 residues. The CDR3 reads CASRPVQARGGLEEFF. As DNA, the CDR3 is TGTGCCAGCAGACCCGTCCAGGCGCGGGGGGGCCTTGAGGAGTTCTTC.

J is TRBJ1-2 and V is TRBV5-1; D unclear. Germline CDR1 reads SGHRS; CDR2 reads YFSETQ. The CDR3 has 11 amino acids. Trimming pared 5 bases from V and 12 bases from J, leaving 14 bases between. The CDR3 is CASSNDGRDTF. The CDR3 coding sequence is TGCGCCAGCAGTAATGACGGGAGGGACACCTTC. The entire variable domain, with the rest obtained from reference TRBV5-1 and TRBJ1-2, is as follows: KAGVTQTPRYLIKTRGQQVTLSCSPISGHRSVSWYQQTPGQGLQFLFEYFSETQRNKGNFPGRFSGRQFSNSRSEMNVSTLELGDSALYLCASSNDGRDTFGSGTRLTVV.

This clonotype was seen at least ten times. CDR3 DNA sequence: TGCAGCGTTGAACACGGGGAAAAACTGTTTTTT. It specifies CSVEHGEKLFF. The chain has TRBV29-1 and TRBJ1-4; unclear D gene. The CDR3 consists of 11 residues. V lost 2 bases to trimming and J lost 8 bases, with 6 bases between them. CDR1 is SQVTM and CDR2 is ANQGSEA in the germline V gene.

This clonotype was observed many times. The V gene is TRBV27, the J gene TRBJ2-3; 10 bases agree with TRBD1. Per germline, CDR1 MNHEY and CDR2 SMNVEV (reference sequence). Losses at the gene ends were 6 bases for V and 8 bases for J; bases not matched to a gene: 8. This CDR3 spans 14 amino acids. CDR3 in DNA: TGTGCCAGCAGCCTGGGACAGGGGATCGGTACGCAGTATTTT. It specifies CASSLGQGIGTQYF.

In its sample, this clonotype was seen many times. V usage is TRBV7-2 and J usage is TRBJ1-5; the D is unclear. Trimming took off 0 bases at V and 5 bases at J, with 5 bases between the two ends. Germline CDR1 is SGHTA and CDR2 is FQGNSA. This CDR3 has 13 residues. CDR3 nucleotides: TGTGCCAGCAGCTTAGCTGGGGATCAGCCCCAGCATTTT. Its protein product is CASSLAGDQPQHF.

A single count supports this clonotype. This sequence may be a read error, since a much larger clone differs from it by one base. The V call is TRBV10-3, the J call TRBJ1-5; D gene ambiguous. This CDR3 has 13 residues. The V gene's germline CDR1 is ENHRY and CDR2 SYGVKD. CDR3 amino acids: CATSATVEQPQHF. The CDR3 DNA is TGTGCCACCAGTGCGACCGTAGAACAGCCCCAGCATTTT.

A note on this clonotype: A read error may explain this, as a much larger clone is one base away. The CDR3 nucleotides are TGTGCCAGAAGTTTTTCGGGCTGGGGGCTGACAGATACGCAGTATTTT. This gives the protein CARSFSGWGLTDTQYF. J is TRBJ2-3 and V is TRBV27; a weak D match, TRBD1 (6 bases). The CDR3 length is 16 residues. Germline CDR1 MNHEY, CDR2 SMNVEV (reference sequence).

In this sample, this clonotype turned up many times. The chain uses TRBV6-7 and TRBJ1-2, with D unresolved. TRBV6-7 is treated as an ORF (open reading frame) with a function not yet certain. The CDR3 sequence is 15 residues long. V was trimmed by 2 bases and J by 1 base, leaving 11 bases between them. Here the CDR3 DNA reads TGTGCCAGCAGTTACCTCGTTACTGTTAACTATGGCTACACCTTC. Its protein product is CASSYLVTVNYGYTF.

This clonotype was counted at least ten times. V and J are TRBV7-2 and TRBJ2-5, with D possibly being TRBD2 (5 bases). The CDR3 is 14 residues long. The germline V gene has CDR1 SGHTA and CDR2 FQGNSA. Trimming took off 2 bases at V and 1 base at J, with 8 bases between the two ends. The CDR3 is CASSLMRVQETQYF. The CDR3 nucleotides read TGTGCCAGCAGCTTAATGAGGGTCCAAGAGACCCAGTACTTC.

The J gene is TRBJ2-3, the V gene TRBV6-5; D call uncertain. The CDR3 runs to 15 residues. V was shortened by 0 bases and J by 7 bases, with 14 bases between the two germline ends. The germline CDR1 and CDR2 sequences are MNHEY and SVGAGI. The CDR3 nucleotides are TGTGCCAGCAGTTACTCGAGAATGGGTGGTAATACGCAGTATTTT. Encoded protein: CASSYSRMGGNTQYF.

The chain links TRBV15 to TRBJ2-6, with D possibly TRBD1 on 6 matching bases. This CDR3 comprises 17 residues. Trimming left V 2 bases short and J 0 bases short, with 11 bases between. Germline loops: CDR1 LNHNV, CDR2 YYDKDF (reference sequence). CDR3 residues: CATSRTWTDSGANVLTF. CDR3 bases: TGTGCCACCAGCAGAACCTGGACAGACTCTGGGGCCAACGTCCTGACTTTC. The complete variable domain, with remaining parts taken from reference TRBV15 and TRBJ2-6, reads DAMVIQNPRYQVTQFGKPVTLSCSQTLNHNVMYWYQQKSSQAPKLLFHYYDKDFNNEADTPDNFQSRRPNTSFCFLDIRSPGLGDTAMYLCATSRTWTDSGANVLTFGAGSRLTVL.

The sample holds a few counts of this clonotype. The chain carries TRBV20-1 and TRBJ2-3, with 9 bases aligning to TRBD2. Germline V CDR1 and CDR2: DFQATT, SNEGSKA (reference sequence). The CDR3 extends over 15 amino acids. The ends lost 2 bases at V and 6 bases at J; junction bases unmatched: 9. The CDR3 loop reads CSARPLSGGMDTQYF. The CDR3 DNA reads TGCAGTGCTAGACCTCTGAGCGGGGGGATGGATACGCAGTATTTT.

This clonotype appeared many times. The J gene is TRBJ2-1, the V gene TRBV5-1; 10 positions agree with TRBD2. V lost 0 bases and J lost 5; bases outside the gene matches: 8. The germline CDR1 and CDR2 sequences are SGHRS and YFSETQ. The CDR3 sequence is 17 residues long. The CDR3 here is CASSLEVAGGLDNEQFF. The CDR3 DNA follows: TGCGCCAGCAGCTTGGAGGTAGCGGGGGGACTCGACAATGAGCAGTTCTTC.

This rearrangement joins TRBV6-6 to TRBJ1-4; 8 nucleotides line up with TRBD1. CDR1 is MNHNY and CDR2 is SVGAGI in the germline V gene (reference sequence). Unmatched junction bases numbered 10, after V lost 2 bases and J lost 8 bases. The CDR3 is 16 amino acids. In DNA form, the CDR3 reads TGTGCCAGCAGTTACGAAGCCGGGACAGGAAACGAAAAACTGTTTTTT. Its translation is CASSYEAGTGNEKLFF.

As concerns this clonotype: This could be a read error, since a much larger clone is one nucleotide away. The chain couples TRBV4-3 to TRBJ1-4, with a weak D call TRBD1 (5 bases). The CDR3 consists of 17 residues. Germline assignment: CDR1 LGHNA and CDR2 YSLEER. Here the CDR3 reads CASGQDFGGRVGEKLFF. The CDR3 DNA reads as TGCGCCAGCGGCCAAGATTTTGGGGGGAGGGTAGGGGAAAAACTGTTTTTT.

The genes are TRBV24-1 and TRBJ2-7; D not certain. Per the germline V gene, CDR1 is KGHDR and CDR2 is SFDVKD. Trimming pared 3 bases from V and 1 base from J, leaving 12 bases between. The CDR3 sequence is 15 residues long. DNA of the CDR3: TGTGCCACCAGTGATCCATCGACGGGTTCCTACGAGCAGTACTTC. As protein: CATSDPSTGSYEQYF.

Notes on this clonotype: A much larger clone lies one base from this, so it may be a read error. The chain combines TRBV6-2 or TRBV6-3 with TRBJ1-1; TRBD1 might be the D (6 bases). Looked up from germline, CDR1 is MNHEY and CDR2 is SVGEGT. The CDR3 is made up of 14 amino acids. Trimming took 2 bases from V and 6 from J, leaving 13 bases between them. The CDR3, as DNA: TGTGCCAGCAGTTACAGGGGAGGGGGGCCTGAAGCTTTCTTT. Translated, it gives CASSYRGGGPEAFF.

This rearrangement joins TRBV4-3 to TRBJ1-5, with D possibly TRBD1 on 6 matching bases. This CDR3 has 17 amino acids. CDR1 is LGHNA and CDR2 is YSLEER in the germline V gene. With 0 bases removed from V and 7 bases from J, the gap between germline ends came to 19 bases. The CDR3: CASSQDRSAGGGQPQHF. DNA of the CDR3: TGCGCCAGCAGCCAAGATAGGTCGGCCGGAGGGGGACAGCCCCAGCATTTT.

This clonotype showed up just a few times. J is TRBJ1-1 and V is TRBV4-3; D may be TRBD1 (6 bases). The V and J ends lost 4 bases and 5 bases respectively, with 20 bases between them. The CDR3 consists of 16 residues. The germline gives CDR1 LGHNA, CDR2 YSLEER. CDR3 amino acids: CASSLRSGRGWTEAFF. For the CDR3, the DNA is TGCGCCAGCAGCCTACGAAGTGGGAGGGGGTGGACTGAAGCTTTCTTT.

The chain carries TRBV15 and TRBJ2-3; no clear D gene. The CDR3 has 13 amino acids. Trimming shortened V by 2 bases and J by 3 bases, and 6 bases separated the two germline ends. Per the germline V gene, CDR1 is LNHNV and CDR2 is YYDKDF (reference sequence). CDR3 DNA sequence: TGTGCCACCAGCAGACCCGGGACAGATACGCAGTATTTT. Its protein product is CATSRPGTDTQYF.

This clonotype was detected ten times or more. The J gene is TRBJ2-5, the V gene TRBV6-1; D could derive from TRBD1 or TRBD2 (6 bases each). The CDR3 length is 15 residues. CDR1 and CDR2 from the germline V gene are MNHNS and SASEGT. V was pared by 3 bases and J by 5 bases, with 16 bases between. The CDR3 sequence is CASSDSGAALETQYF. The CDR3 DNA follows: TGTGCCAGCAGTGATTCGGGGGCTGCGTTGGAGACCCAGTACTTC.

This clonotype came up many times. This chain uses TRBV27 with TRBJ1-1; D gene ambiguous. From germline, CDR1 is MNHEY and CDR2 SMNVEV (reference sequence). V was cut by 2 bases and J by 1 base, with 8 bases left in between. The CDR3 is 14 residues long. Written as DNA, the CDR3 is TGTGCCAGCAGTTTAGCTCGGGGGAACACTGAAGCTTTCTTT. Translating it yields CASSLARGNTEAFF.

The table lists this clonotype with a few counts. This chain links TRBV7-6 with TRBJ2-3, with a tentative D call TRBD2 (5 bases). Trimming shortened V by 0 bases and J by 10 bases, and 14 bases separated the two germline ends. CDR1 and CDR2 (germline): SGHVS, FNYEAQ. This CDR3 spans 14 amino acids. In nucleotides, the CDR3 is TGTGCCAGCAGCTTAGCAGGCCCGAACGGGGCGCAGTATTTT. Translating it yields CASSLAGPNGAQYF.

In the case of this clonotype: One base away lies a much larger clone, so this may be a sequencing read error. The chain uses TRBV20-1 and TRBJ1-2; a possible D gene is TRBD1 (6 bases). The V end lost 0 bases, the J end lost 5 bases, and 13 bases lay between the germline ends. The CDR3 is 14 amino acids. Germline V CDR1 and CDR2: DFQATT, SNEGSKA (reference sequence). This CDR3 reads CSAREAGAGYGYTF. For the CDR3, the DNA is TGCAGTGCTAGAGAAGCGGGGGCAGGTTATGGCTACACCTTC.

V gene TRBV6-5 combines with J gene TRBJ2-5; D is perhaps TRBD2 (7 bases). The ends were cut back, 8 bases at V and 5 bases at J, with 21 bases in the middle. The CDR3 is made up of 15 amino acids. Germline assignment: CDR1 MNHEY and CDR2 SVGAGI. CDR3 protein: CASGVTSEGGETQYF. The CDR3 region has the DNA TGTGCCAGCGGAGTTACAAGCGAGGGGGGGGAGACCCAGTACTTC.

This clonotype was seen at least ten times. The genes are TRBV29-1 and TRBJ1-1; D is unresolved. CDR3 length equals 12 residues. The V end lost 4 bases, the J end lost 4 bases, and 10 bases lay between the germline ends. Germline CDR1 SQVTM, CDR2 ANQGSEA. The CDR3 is CSVVVSATEAFF. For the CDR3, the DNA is TGCAGCGTTGTAGTCAGCGCCACTGAAGCTTTCTTT.

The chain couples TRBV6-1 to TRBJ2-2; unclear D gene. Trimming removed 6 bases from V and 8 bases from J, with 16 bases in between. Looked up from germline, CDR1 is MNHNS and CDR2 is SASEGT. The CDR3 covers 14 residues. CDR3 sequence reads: CASSRPLWNGELFF. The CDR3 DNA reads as TGTGCCAGCAGCCGACCATTATGGAATGGGGAGCTGTTTTTT.